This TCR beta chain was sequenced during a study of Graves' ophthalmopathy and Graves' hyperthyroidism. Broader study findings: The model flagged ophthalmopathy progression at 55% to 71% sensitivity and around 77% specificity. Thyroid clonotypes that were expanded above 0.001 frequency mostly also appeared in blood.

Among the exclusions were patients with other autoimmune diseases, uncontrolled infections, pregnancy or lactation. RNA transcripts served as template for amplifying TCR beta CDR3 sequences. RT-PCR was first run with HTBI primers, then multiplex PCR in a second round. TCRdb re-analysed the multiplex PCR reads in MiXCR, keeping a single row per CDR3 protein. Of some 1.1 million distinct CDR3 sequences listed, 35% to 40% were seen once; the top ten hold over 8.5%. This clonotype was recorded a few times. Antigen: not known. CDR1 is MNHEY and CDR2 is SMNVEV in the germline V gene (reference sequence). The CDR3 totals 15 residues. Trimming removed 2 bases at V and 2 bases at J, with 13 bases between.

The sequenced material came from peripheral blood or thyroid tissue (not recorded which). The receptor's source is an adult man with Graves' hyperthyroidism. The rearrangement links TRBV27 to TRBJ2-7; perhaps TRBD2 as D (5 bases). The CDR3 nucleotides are TGTGCCAGCAGTTTACTCGGCGGGCCGACCTACGAGCAGTACTTC. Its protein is CASSLLGGPTYEQYF.